This TCR beta chain derives from a study of cytomegalovirus exposure and HLA in healthy donors. Study outcomes and limitations: Further analysis was carried out later, and it showed several of the most significant clusters appearing linked to common viral pathogens.

PCR primers comprised 60 Vbeta and 13 Jbeta primers. Method: immunoSEQ multiplex PCR; TCRdb's copy keeps in-frame clones and lacks some. The specimen's table records more than 95,000 clones. Trimming left V 5 bases short and J 1 base short, with 12 bases between. The CDR3 is 15 residues long. Germline V lookup: CDR1 SEHNR, CDR2 FQNEAQ (reference sequence). A remark on this clone: What it binds is not known.

Material for sequencing was PBMCs. This receptor was identified in a man aged 25-45 years in good health and CMV-seronegative. V gene TRBV7-9 combines with J gene TRBJ2-1; D may be TRBD2 (5 bases). The CDR3 sequence is CASSQRAVSYNEQFF. The CDR3 DNA reads TGTGCCAGCAGCCAGAGGGCGGTATCCTACAATGAGCAGTTCTTC.